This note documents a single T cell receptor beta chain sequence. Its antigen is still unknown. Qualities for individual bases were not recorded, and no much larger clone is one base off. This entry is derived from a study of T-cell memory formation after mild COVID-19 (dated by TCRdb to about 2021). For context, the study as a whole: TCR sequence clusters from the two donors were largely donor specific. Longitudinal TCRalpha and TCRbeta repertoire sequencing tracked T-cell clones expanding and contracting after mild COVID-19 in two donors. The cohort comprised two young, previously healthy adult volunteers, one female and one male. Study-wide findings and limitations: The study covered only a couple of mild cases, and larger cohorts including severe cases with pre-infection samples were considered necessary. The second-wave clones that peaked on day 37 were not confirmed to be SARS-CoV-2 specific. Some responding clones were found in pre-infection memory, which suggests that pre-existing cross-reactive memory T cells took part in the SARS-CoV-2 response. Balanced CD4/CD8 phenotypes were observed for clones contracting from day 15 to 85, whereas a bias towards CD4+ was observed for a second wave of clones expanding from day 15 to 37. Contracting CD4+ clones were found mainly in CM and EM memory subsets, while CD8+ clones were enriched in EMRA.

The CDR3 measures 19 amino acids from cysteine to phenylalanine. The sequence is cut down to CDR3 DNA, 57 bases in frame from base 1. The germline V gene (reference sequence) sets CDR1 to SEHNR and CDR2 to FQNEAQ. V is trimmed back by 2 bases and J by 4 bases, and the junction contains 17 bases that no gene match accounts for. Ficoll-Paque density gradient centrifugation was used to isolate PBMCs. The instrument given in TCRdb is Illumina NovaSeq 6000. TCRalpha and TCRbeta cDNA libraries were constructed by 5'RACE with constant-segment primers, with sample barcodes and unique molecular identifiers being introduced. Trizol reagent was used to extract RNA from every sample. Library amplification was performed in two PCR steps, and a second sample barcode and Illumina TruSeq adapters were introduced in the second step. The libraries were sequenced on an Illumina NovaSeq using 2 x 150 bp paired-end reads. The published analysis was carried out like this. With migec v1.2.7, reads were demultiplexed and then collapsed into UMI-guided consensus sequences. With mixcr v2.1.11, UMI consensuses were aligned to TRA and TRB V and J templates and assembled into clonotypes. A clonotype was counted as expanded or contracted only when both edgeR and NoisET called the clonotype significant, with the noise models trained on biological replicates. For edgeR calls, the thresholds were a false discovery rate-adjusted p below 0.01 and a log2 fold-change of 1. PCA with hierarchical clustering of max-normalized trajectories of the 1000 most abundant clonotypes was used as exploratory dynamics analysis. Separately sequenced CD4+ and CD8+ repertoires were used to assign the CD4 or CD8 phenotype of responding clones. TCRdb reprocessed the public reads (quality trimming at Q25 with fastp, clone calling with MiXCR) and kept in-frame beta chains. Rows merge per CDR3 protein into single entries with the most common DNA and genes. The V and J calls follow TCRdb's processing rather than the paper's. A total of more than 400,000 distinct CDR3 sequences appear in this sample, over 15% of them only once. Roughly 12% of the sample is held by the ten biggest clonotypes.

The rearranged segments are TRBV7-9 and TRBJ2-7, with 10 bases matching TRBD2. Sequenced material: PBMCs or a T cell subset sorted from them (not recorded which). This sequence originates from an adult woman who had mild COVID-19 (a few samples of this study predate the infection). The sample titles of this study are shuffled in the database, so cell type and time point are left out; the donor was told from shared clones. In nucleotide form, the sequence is TGTGCCAGCAGCTTAACCCGCGGGAGGAGCGGGGGGGGTAGTTACGAGCAGTACTTC. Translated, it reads CASSLTRGRSGGGSYEQYF.